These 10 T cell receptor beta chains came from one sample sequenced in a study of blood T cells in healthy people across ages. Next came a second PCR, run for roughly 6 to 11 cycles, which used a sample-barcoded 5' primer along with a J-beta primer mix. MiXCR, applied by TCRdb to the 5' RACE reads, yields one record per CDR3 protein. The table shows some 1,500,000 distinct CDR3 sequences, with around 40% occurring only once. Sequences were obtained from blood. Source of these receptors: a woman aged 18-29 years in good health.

The CDR3 region is CASSTGTGFKQYF. The CDR3 DNA sequence: TGTGCCAGCAGCACCGGGACAGGGTTCAAGCAGTACTTC. This chain joins TRBV6-5 and TRBJ2-7, with 9 bases fitting TRBD1. CDR3 length: 13 amino acids. Germline CDR1 is MNHEY and CDR2 is SVGAGI. J lost 8 bases, V lost 6 bases, and 8 bases had no gene match.

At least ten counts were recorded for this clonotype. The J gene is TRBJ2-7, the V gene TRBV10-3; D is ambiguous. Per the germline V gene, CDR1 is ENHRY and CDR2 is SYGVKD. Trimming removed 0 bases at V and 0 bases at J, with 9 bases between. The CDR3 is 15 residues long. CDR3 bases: TGTGCCATCAGTGAGTCGCAGGAAAGCTCCTACGAGCAGTACTTC. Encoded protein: CAISESQESSYEQYF.

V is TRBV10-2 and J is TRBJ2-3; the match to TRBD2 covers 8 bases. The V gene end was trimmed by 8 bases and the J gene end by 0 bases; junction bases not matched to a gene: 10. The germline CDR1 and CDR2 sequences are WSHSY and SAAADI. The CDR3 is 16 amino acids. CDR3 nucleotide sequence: TGCGCCAGCGCTACAGGGCGGGGGGCTAGCACAGATACGCAGTATTTT. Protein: CASATGRGASTDTQYF.

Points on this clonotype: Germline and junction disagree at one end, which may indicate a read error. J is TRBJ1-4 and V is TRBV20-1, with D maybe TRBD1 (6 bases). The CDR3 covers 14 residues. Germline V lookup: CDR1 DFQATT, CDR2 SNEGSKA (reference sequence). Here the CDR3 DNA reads TGCAGTGCTAGAGATCCTACAGGGATGAAAAAACTGATTTTT. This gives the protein CSARDPTGMKKLIF.

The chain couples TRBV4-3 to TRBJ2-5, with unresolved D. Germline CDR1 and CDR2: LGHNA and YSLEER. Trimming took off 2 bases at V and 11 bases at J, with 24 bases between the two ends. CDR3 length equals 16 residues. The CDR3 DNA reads TGCGCCAGCAGCCAACTGGAACCGAATCCCTACAATGAGCAGTACTTC. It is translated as CASSQLEPNPYNEQYF.

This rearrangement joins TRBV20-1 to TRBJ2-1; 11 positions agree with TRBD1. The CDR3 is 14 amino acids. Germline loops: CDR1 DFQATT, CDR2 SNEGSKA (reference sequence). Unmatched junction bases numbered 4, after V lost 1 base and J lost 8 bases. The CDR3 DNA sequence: TGCAGTGCTAGAGGGGACAGGGGGATGGATGAGCAGTTCTTC. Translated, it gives CSARGDRGMDEQFF.

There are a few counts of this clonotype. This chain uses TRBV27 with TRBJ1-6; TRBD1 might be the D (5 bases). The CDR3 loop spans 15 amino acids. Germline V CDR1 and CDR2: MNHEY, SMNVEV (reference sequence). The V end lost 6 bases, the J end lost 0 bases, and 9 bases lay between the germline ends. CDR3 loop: CASRFDSSYNSPLHF. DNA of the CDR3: TGTGCCAGCAGATTTGACAGCTCCTATAATTCACCCCTCCACTTT.

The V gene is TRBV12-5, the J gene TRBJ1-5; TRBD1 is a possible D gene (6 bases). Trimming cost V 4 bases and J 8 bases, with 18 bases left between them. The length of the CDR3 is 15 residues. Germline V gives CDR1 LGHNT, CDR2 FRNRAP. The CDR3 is CASGSQGQGGEPQHF. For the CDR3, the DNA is TGTGCTAGTGGTTCCCAGGGGCAGGGAGGGGAGCCCCAGCATTTT.

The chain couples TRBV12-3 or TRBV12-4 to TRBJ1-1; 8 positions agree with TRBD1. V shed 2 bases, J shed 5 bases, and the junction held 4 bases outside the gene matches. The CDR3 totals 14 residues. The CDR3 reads CASSLSRGLTEAFF. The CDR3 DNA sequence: TGTGCCAGCAGTTTATCCAGGGGGCTTACTGAAGCTTTCTTT.

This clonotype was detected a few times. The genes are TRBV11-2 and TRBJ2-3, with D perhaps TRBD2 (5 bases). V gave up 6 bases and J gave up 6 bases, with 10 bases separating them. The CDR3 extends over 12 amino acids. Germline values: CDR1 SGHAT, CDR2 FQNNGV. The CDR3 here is CASRRERDTQYF. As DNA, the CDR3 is TGTGCCAGCAGACGGGAAAGGGATACGCAGTATTTT.